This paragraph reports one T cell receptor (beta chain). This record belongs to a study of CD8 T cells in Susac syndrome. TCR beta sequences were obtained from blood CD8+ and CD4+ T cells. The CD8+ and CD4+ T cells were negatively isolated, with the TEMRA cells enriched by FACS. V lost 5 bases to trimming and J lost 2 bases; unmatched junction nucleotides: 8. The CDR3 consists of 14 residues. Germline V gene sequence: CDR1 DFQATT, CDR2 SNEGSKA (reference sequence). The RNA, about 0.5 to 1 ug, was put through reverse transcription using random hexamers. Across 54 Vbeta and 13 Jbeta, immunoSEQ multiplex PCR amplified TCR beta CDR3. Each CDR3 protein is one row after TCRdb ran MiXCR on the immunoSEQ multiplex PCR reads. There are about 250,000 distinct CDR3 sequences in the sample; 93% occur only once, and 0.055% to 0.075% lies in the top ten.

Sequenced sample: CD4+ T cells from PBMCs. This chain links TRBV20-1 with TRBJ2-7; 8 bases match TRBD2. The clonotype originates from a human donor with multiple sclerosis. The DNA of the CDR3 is TGCAGTGCTCTACTAGCGGAGAATACCTACGAGCAGTACTTC. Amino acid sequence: CSALLAENTYEQYF.